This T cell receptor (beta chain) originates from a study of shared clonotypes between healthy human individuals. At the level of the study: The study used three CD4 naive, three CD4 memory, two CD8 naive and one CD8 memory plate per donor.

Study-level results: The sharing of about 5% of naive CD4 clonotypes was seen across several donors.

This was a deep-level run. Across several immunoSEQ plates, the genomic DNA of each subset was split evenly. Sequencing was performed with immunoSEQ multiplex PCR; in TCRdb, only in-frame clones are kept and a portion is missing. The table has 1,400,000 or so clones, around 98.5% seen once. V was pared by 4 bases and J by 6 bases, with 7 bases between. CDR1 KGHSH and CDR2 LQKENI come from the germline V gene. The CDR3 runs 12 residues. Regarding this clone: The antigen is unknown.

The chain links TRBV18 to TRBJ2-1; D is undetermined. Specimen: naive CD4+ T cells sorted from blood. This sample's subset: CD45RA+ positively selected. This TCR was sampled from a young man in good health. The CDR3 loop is CASSLTRNEQFF. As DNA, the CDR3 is TGTGCCAGCTCACTTACTCGCAATGAGCAGTTCTTC.